This TCR beta chain was recovered during a study of control samples from healthy donors and cancer patients. Assay used: immunoSEQ multiplex PCR; TCRdb lists only in-frame clones, some missing. The sample records about 89,000 clones, 86% being singletons. This clone was observed a handful of times. Trimming took off 0 bases at V and 3 bases at J, with 12 bases between the two ends. The CDR3 sequence is 15 residues long. Germline CDR1 reads SGHVS; CDR2 reads FQNEAQ. The sequenced sample was blood. This chain uses TRBV7-8 with TRBJ2-7; a possible D gene is TRBD1 (6 bases). The clonotype originates from a man younger than 45 in good health. The CDR3 reads CASSLAPGHLYEQYV. DNA of the CDR3: TGTGCCAGCAGCTTAGCGCCGGGACACCTCTACGAGCAGTACGTC.